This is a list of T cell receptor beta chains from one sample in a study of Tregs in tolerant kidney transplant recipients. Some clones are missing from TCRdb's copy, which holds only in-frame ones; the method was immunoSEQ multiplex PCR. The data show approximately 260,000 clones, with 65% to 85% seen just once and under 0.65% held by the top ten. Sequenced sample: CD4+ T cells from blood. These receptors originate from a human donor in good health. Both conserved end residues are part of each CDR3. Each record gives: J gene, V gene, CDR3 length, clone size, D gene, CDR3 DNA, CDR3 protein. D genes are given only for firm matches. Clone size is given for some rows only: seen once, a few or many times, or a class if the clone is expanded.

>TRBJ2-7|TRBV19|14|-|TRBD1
TGTGCCAGTAGTCGCCCGGGACAGAACTACGAGCAGTACTTC
CASSRPGQNYEQYF
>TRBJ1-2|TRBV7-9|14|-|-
TGTGCCAGCAGTCGAAATACAGGGAACTATGGCTGCACCTTC
CASSRNTGNYGCTF
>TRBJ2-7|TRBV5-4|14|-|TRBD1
TGTGCCAGCAGCCCCCGGGACAGGGACTACGAGCAGTACTTC
CASSPRDRDYEQYF
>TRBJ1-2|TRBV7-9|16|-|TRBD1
TGTGCCAGCAGCTTAGCGACCGGGACAGGGGTTCATGGCTACACCTTC
CASSLATGTGVHGYTF
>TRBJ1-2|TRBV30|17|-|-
TGTGCCTGGAGTGTACGGACCCGTGGGCCCGCTAACTATGGCTACACCTTC
CAWSVRTRGPANYGYTF
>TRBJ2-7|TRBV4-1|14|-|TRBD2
TGCGCCAGCGCCCCGGGGGGGAACTCCTACGAGCAGTACTTC
CASAPGGNSYEQYF
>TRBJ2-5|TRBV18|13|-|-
TGTGCCAGCTCCCTTGGGCTTAAAGAGACCCAGTACTTC
CASSLGLKETQYF
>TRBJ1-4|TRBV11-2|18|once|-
TGTGCCAGCAGCTCCACGTGGAAGGGTCCCCCAACTAATGAAAAACTGTTTTTT
CASSSTWKGPPTNEKLFF
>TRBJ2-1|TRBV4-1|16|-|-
TGCGCCAGCAGCCAAGCTAATATGGGCTTCTACAATGAGCAGTTCTTC
CASSQANMGFYNEQFF
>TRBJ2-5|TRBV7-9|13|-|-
TGTGCCAGCAGCTTGGGCAGAGGGGAGACCCAGTACTTC
CASSLGRGETQYF
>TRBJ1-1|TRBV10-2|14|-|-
TGCGCCAGCAGGCAGGGAGGGACGGACACTGAAGCTTTCTTT
CASRQGGTDTEAFF